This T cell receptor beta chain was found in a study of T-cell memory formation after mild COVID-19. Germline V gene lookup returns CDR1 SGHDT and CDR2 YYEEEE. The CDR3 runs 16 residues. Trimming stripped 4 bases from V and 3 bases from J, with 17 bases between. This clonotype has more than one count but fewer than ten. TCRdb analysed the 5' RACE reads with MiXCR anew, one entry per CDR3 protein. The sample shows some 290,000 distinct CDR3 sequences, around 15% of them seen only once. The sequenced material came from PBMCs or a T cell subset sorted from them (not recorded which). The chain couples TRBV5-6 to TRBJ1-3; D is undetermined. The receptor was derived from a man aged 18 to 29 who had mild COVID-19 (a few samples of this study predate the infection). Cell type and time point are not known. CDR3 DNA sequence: TGTGCCAGCAGCCCAAGTCCGGGTATGGGTGGAAACACCATATATTTT. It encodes CASSPSPGMGGNTIYF.